Below are 19 T cell receptor beta chains sequenced from a single sample in a study of shared clonotypes between healthy human individuals. TCRdb's copy holds only in-frame clones and misses some; the assay was immunoSEQ multiplex PCR. The profile covers around 1.9 million clones, with roughly 93% appearing a single time and more than 1.5% taken by the ten largest. CD45RO negativity and positive selection for CCR7 defined naive CD8 cells, a population that excluded terminally differentiated effector memory CD45RA+ cells. The sequencing sample was made of naive CD8+ T cells from PBMCs. The receptors derive from a man aged 18 to 35 in good health. Some clones in this sample may be carry-over from other donors' samples.

The J gene is TRBJ2-5, the V gene TRBV5-1, with D unresolved. The CDR3 totals 15 residues. V lost 4 bases to trimming and J lost 4 bases, with 17 bases between them. Germline CDR1 is SGHRS and CDR2 is YFSETQ. The CDR3 sequence: CASSLGIAPPETQYF. Written as DNA, the CDR3 is TGCGCCAGCAGCCTGGGGATTGCACCCCCAGAGACCCAGTACTTC.

The chain uses TRBV5-1 and TRBJ2-3; 7 nucleotides agree with TRBD1. V dropped 4 bases and J dropped 2; count of bases not matched to a gene: 7. Germline assignment: CDR1 SGHRS and CDR2 YFSETQ. This CDR3 is 15 amino acids long. The CDR3 here is CASSNRQGPTDTQYF. Here the CDR3 DNA reads TGCGCCAGCAGCAACCGACAGGGCCCCACAGATACGCAGTATTTT.

This rearrangement joins TRBV10-3 to TRBJ2-3; 8 nucleotides line up with TRBD2. This CDR3 has 15 amino acids. Per the germline V gene, CDR1 is ENHRY and CDR2 is SYGVKD. V dropped 10 bases and J dropped 3; count of bases not matched to a gene: 12. CDR3 nucleotides: TGTGCCAGCCTGGCCACTAGCGGCCGAACAGATACGCAGTATTTT. This sequence encodes CASLATSGRTDTQYF.

The genes are TRBV15 and TRBJ2-1, with TRBD2 matching 8 bases. The length of the CDR3 is 14 residues. Per the germline V gene, CDR1 is LNHNV and CDR2 is YYDKDF (reference sequence). After removal of 2 bases from V and 4 bases from J, the junction contained 1 base not matched to a gene. Here the CDR3 DNA reads TGTGCCACCAGCAGAACTAGCGGATACAATGAGCAGTTCTTC. Protein: CATSRTSGYNEQFF.

The chain links TRBV2 to TRBJ2-7, with no clear D. The CDR3 is 12 residues long. V was trimmed by 3 bases and J by 1 base, leaving 4 bases between them. The germline V gene encodes CDR1 SNHLY and CDR2 FYNNEI. CDR3 nucleotide sequence: TGTGCCAGCAGTGAGTTATCCTACGAGCAGTACTTC. Protein sequence: CASSELSYEQYF.

The rearrangement links TRBV27 to TRBJ2-5; 13 nucleotides agree with TRBD2. The V segment lost 5 bases and the J segment 7 bases; nucleotides outside the gene matches: 7. CDR3 length equals 15 residues. Germline V CDR1 and CDR2: MNHEY, SMNVEV (reference sequence). The CDR3 protein is CASSPPGLAGATQYF. DNA for the CDR3: TGTGCCAGCAGTCCACCAGGACTAGCGGGAGCGACCCAGTACTTC.

The chain couples TRBV7-3 to TRBJ1-1; D perhaps matches TRBD1 (6 bases). Trimming took off 5 bases at V and 4 bases at J, with 17 bases between the two ends. CDR1 is SGHTA and CDR2 is FQGTGA in the germline V gene. This CDR3 has 15 amino acids. The CDR3 here is CASSPLGGPRTEAFF. The CDR3, as DNA: TGTGCCAGCAGCCCACTGGGGGGGCCACGCACTGAAGCTTTCTTT.

The V call is TRBV27, the J call TRBJ2-3; possible D gene TRBD2, 5 bases. Looked up from germline, CDR1 is MNHEY and CDR2 is SMNVEV (reference sequence). V lost 7 bases and J lost 5, with 13 bases in between. The CDR3 is made up of 13 amino acids. CDR3 DNA sequence: TGTGCCAGCAATCGGGGATCGGGAGATACGCAGTATTTT. Translation gives CASNRGSGDTQYF.

This clone has a single count. The genes are TRBV5-5 and TRBJ1-1, with TRBD1 as a possible D gene (5 bases). In germline, CDR1 is SGHKS, CDR2 YYEKEE (reference sequence). This CDR3 has 14 residues. Trimming removed 3 bases from V and 1 base from J, with 10 bases in between. CDR3 nucleotides: TGTGCCAGCAGCTGGGGAACAGGGAACACTGAAGCTTTCTTT. Amino acids: CASSWGTGNTEAFF.

The chain employs TRBV27 and TRBJ2-7; D unresolved. Germline CDR1 and CDR2: MNHEY and SMNVEV (reference sequence). V dropped 6 bases and J dropped 0 bases, with 18 bases sitting between them. This CDR3 region has 16 residues. The CDR3 nucleotides are TGTGCCAGCAGGCCCCAGGCGGATCACAGCTCCTACGAGCAGTACTTC. It encodes CASRPQADHSSYEQYF.

The chain links TRBV27 to TRBJ1-5, with D possibly matching TRBD1 (5 bases). The V end lost 8 bases, the J end lost 3 bases, and 14 bases lay between the germline ends. CDR3 length: 14 residues. Germline assignment: CDR1 MNHEY and CDR2 SMNVEV (reference sequence). The CDR3 DNA follows: TGTGCCAGCGCGGGACGGGCCAACAATCAGCCCCAGCATTTT. This sequence encodes CASAGRANNQPQHF.

J is TRBJ1-5 and V is TRBV27; no reliable D call. The CDR3 is made up of 13 amino acids. Germline CDR1 is MNHEY and CDR2 is SMNVEV (reference sequence). V was pared by 5 bases and J by 3 bases, with 8 bases between. The CDR3 DNA is TGTGCCAGCAGTGTGCGGCACAATCAGCCCCAGCATTTT. Residues: CASSVRHNQPQHF.

The V call is TRBV6-1, the J call TRBJ1-2; D is unresolved. V lost 1 base and J lost 3, with 12 bases in between. Germline assignment: CDR1 MNHNS and CDR2 SASEGT. The CDR3 covers 15 residues. In DNA form, the CDR3 reads TGTGCCAGCAGTGAAGGTCTGCGGGTGGACTATGGCTACACCTTC. Its translation is CASSEGLRVDYGYTF.

The rearrangement links TRBV7-9 to TRBJ2-1; the D gene is possibly TRBD1 (6 bases). The germline gives CDR1 SEHNR, CDR2 FQNEAQ (reference sequence). The CDR3 runs to 15 residues. Trimming pared 6 bases from V and 0 bases from J, leaving 12 bases between. The CDR3 is CASRPDRSSYNEQFF. The CDR3 DNA reads as TGTGCCAGCAGACCCGACAGGAGCTCCTACAATGAGCAGTTCTTC.

This sequence joins TRBV28 and TRBJ2-5; 8 bases align to TRBD1. CDR3 size: 18 residues. Germline V gene lookup returns CDR1 MDHEN and CDR2 SYDVKM. V dropped 6 bases and J dropped 0; count of bases not matched to a gene: 15. The CDR3 sequence: CASSQDRGHRGYQETQYF. The CDR3 DNA reads as TGTGCCAGCAGCCAAGACAGGGGCCACAGGGGGTACCAAGAGACCCAGTACTTC.

The V and J genes are TRBV29-1 and TRBJ2-3, with D unresolved. The CDR3 is 15 amino acids. Looked up from germline, CDR1 is SQVTM and CDR2 is ANQGSEA. The V end was cut by 5 bases, the J end by 2 bases, with 17 bases between. The DNA for the CDR3 is TGCAGCGTTCAAGTCGGCTCCGTCTTCACAGATACGCAGTATTTT. It codes for CSVQVGSVFTDTQYF.

This chain uses TRBV6-1 with TRBJ1-2, with D perhaps TRBD1 (5 bases). Germline V CDR1 and CDR2: MNHNS, SASEGT. There are 15 residues in the CDR3. V was shortened by 4 bases and J by 4 bases, with 16 bases between the two germline ends. The DNA for the CDR3 is TGTGCCAGCAGTGGGACCTCCAGGGTGACCTATGGCTACACCTTC. Translating it yields CASSGTSRVTYGYTF.

The J gene is TRBJ2-1, the V gene TRBV25-1, with a weak D call TRBD1 (6 bases). This CDR3 contains 13 residues. Germline V gene lookup returns CDR1 MGHDK and CDR2 SYGVNS. V was shortened by 6 bases and J by 5 bases, with 11 bases between the two germline ends. CDR3 residues: CASSPGQNNEQFF. In nucleotides, the CDR3 is TGTGCCAGCAGCCCGGGACAAAACAATGAGCAGTTCTTC.

V and J are TRBV25-1 and TRBJ2-1; D is undetermined. From germline, CDR1 is MGHDK and CDR2 SYGVNS. The CDR3 length is 15 residues. V was cut by 4 bases and J by 0 bases, with 10 bases left in between. The CDR3 region has the DNA TGTGCCAGCAGTGTAGGCCAACGCTCCTACAATGAGCAGTTCTTC. This codes for CASSVGQRSYNEQFF.